A selection of T cell receptor beta chains follows, all from one sample in a study of response to subunit inactivated influenza vaccine. TCRdb redid the calling of the RT-PCR reads with MiXCR, one entry per CDR3 protein. The sample gives hundreds of thousands of distinct CDR3 sequences, 10% to 12% of which show up once; 8% to 13% is in the top ten. These data are also associated with another study on T cells expressing NK-cell markers.

The specimen comprised PBMCs from blood, sampled on the day of vaccination. Every receptor here comes from a man aged 45-65 years who received an inactivated influenza vaccine. CDR3s include the opening cysteine and the closing phenylalanine or tryptophan. Each record gives: clone size, D gene, V gene, J gene, CDR3 DNA, CDR3 protein. D genes are given only for firm matches. The size field is filled for only some rows; it gives once, few, many or a size class.

few	TRBD1	TRBV6-1	TRBJ2-3	TGTGCCAGCAGTCCAGGGGGAAGGATCACAGATACGCAGTATTTT	CASSPGGRITDTQYF
.	.	TRBV6-5	TRBJ2-7	TGTGCCAGCAGTTACTCTTTCATTTCAGGCGAGCAGTACTTC	CASSYSFISGEQYF
few	.	TRBV7-6	TRBJ2-7	TGTGCCAGCAGTTCGGCACAGTCTGGCCACGAGCAGTACTTC	CASSSAQSGHEQYF
few	.	TRBV7-9	TRBJ2-5	TGTGCCAGCAGCTTATTGGGGGGCGATGAGACCCAGTACTTC	CASSLLGGDETQYF
few	.	TRBV27	TRBJ2-1	TGTGCCAGCAGTTTACTGGGGGACACCTACAATGAGCAGTTCTTC	CASSLLGDTYNEQFF
.	TRBD2	TRBV6-2/TRBV6-3	TRBJ2-7	TGTGCCAGCAGTTACGCCCCAGGGGGAGCGGGGGGCTACGAGCAGTACTTC	CASSYAPGGAGGYEQYF
few	TRBD2	TRBV7-6	TRBJ2-3	TGTGCCAGCAGGCCGCGGGGGGCTAGCACAGATACGCAGTATTTT	CASRPRGASTDTQYF
.	.	TRBV5-1	TRBJ2-5	TGCGCCAGCAGCTTGTGGATTGGAGACACCTCCCAAGAGACCCAGTACTTC	CASSLWIGDTSQETQYF
few	.	TRBV9	TRBJ2-1	TGTGCCAGCAGCTCCAATGGGGGTGAGCAGTTCTTC	CASSSNGGEQFF
.	TRBD2	TRBV29-1	TRBJ2-7	TGCAGCGTTGAAGTGATTACTAGCGGCTCCTACGGGCAGTACTTC	CSVEVITSGSYGQYF
few	TRBD1	TRBV12-3/TRBV12-4	TRBJ1-5	TGTGCCAGCAGTTTCGTGGCAGGGGGTAGCAATCAGCCCCAGCATTTT	CASSFVAGGSNQPQHF
few	.	TRBV6-1	TRBJ2-7	TGTGCCAGCACTCCGGACATAGGTTCTACGAAGCAGTACTTC	CASTPDIGSTKQYF
.	.	TRBV9	TRBJ2-3	TGTGCCAGCAGCCCCAAGGAGGCAGATACGCAGTATTTT	CASSPKEADTQYF
few	TRBD1	TRBV7-2	TRBJ2-7	TGTGCCAGCAGCCAACGGACAGGGGGCTACGAGCAGTACTTC	CASSQRTGGYEQYF
few	TRBD1	TRBV5-1	TRBJ1-4	TGCGCCAGCAGCTCGAGGACAGGGGGAAACGAAAAACTGTTTTTT	CASSSRTGGNEKLFF
few	TRBD2	TRBV6-2/TRBV6-3	TRBJ2-1	TGTGCCAGCTTTAGCGGGAGTTTAAATGAGCAGTTCTTC	CASFSGSLNEQFF
.	.	TRBV12-3/TRBV12-4	TRBJ2-5	TGTGCCAGCAGTTTGGCGGGTGGAGGGGGGGAGACCCAGTACTTC	CASSLAGGGGETQYF
many	TRBD1	TRBV5-1	TRBJ2-1	TGTGCCAGCAGCCCCCGACAGGGATCCTACAATGAGCAGTTCTTC	CASSPRQGSYNEQFF
.	TRBD1	TRBV5-1	TRBJ1-1	TGCGCCAGCAGCTTGGGACAGGGGGCCCACACTGAAGCTTTCTTT	CASSLGQGAHTEAFF
.	TRBD2	TRBV24-1	TRBJ2-1	TGTGCCACTAGTCTCGGGACTAGCGGGGGCAATGAGCAGTTCTTC	CATSLGTSGGNEQFF
.	TRBD2	TRBV15	TRBJ2-7	TGTGCCACCAGCAGGCTGGCGGGAGGGCCCCGAGAGCAGTACTTC	CATSRLAGGPREQYF
few	.	TRBV29-1	TRBJ1-1	TGCAGCGCAACGTGGGGGGGCGGGTCTGAAGCTTTCTTT	CSATWGGGSEAFF
.	.	TRBV25-1	TRBJ1-4	TGTGCCAGCAGCCTGCAGAGGGAGGGGAGCAAGGAAAAACTGTTTTTT	CASSLQREGSKEKLFF
few	TRBD1	TRBV6-2/TRBV6-3	TRBJ2-6	TGTGCCAGCAGGCGGACAGGGTTGGGGGCCAACGTCCTGACTTTC	CASRRTGLGANVLTF
many	TRBD2	TRBV12-3/TRBV12-4	TRBJ2-4	TGTGCCAGCAGACTTAGCGGGAGCCACATTCAGTACTTC	CASRLSGSHIQYF
.	.	TRBV11-1	TRBJ2-1	TGTGCCAGCAGCTTAGCCCAACTCCGGACGGGCCCTGCAGTTTTC	CASSLAQLRTGPAVF
.	.	TRBV20-1	TRBJ1-6	TGCAGTGCTATTACCGGTACAGGCTCCTATAATTCACCCCTCCACTTT	CSAITGTGSYNSPLHF
few	.	TRBV5-1	TRBJ2-7	TGCGCCAGCAGCTTGGATCAGGGAACCATCTACGAGCAGTACTTC	CASSLDQGTIYEQYF
.	TRBD1	TRBV12-3/TRBV12-4	TRBJ2-7	TGTGCCAGCAGCGGTGGAGGACAGGGACTCTACGAGCAGTACTTC	CASSGGGQGLYEQYF
.	.	TRBV5-5	TRBJ2-1	TGTGCCAGCAGCGGTGTGGTTGGCTTCGATGAGCAGTTCTTC	CASSGVVGFDEQFF
few	TRBD2	TRBV11-2	TRBJ2-2	TGTGCCAGCAGCTTAGTTTTCGGCGGGAGGGTCGTTGCCACCGGGGAGCTGTTTTTT	CASSLVFGGRVVATGELFF
.	.	TRBV2	TRBJ1-1	TGTGCCAGCAGTGAGGGCCATCCGGCAGCTTTCTTT	CASSEGHPAAFF
few	.	TRBV6-5	TRBJ1-5	TGTGCCAGCAGTTACGGGGTTTTTCAGCCCCAGCATTTT	CASSYGVFQPQHF
few	.	TRBV2	TRBJ1-1	TGTGCCAGCAGTGAGAGTAGGGGTAGAGGTGAAGCTTTCTTT	CASSESRGRGEAFF
few	.	TRBV20-1	TRBJ2-1	TGCAGTGCTAGTGGGGGAACCCTCTCCTACAATGAGCAGTTCTTC	CSASGGTLSYNEQFF
.	.	TRBV7-8	TRBJ1-1	TGTGCCAGCAGGAAACAGGGACACACTGAAGCTTTCTTT	CASRKQGHTEAFF
.	.	TRBV5-1	TRBJ2-6	TGCGCCAGCAGCCAAGTAACCTCTGGGGCCAACGTCCTGACTTTC	CASSQVTSGANVLTF
many	.	TRBV6-1	TRBJ2-7	TGTGCCAGCAGTCTCGGCCAGGGTAAGGAGCAGTACTTC	CASSLGQGKEQYF
few	.	TRBV5-1	TRBJ2-7	TGCGCCAGCAGCTTAAATCAGGTGGCGGGCTACGAGCAGTACTTC	CASSLNQVAGYEQYF
few	.	TRBV5-1	TRBJ1-1	TGCGCCAGCAGCTTCTCATTAGCGACAGGCGAGAACACTGAAGCTTTCTTT	CASSFSLATGENTEAFF